This T cell receptor beta chain is from a study of cytomegalovirus exposure and HLA in healthy donors. Across the study: Unique TCR beta sequences numbering some 120 million came from approximately 180 million T cells in an earlier analysis.

Overall study findings and caveats: Later analysis demonstrated an association between a missense DCLRE1C variant and TCR beta V- and J-gene trimming.

About this clone: What it recognizes is unknown. The sample carries other DNA sequences with the same CDR3.

The ends were cut back, 2 bases at V and 0 bases at J, with 11 bases in the middle. In germline, CDR1 is GTSNPN, CDR2 SVGIG (reference sequence). This CDR3 has 15 residues. The PCR ran on 60 Vbeta and 13 Jbeta primers. Repertoires were generated with immunoSEQ multiplex PCR, while TCRdb's copy carries only in-frame clones and drops some. Among 150,000 to 200,000 clones listed, roughly 78% were seen once. The chain carries TRBV30 and TRBJ1-5; TRBD1 is a possible D gene (5 bases). The sequence was collected from a man between 40 and 49 years old in good health and CMV-seropositive. Sequenced: PBMCs. CDR3 in amino acids: CAWSSTGHSNQPQHF. As DNA, the CDR3 is TGTGCCTGGAGTAGCACAGGACATAGCAATCAGCCCCAGCATTTT.